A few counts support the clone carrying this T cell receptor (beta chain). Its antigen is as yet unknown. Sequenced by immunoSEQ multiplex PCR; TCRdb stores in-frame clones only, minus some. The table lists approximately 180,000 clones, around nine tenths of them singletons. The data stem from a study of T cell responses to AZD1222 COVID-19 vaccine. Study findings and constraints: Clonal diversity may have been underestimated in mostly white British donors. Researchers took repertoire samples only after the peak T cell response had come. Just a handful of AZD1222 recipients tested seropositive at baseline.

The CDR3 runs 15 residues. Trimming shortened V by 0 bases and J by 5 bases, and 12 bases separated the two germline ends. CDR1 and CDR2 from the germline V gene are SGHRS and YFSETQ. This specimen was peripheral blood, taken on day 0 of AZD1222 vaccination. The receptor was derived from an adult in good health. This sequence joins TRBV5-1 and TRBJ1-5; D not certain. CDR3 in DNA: TGCGCCAGCAGCTTGGGGCCTAATGGGGATCAGCCCCAGCATTTT. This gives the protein CASSLGPNGDQPQHF.